This is a list of T cell receptor beta chains from one sample in a study of control samples from healthy donors and cancer patients. The protocol was immunoSEQ multiplex PCR, while the TCRdb copy is restricted to in-frame clones and leaves out a portion. The table lists about 170,000 clones, 91% of them singletons, with roughly 1.6% in the top ten. Material for sequencing was blood. Receptors were obtained from a young woman in good health. CDR3s include the opening cysteine and the closing phenylalanine or tryptophan. A D gene is named only where the DNA matches it firmly. Rows may omit the clone size; those that give it use once, few, many or a size class.

clone size	D gene	V gene	J gene	CDR3 protein	CDR3 DNA
NA	TRBD1	TRBV5-1	TRBJ2-7	CASSLGGQGRDEQYF	TGCGCCAGCAGCTTGGGTGGACAGGGGAGGGACGAGCAGTACTTC
NA	TRBD2	TRBV9	TRBJ2-1	CASSVDGLAGEQFF	TGTGCCAGCAGCGTGGATGGACTAGCGGGTGAGCAGTTCTTC
NA	NA	TRBV7-9	TRBJ2-3	CASSLHQVSTDTQYF	TGTGCCAGCAGCTTACATCAGGTTAGCACAGATACGCAGTATTTT
NA	NA	TRBV7-9	TRBJ2-5	CASSLGGALGTQYF	TGTGCCAGCAGCTTAGGGGGGGCTCTTGGGACCCAGTACTTC
NA	TRBD2	TRBV5-1	TRBJ2-3	CASSLNSGGDTQYF	TGCGCCAGCAGCTTGAATAGCGGGGGAGATACGCAGTATTTT
NA	TRBD1	TRBV30	TRBJ2-5	CARDRGLGETQYF	TGTGCCCGAGACAGGGGGCTGGGAGAGACCCAGTACTTC
NA	TRBD2	TRBV7-8	TRBJ2-1	CASSRSGSSYNEQFF	TGTGCCAGCAGCCGTAGCGGGAGCTCCTACAATGAGCAGTTCTTC
NA	NA	TRBV28	TRBJ1-2	CASSFRGGYTF	TGTGCCAGCAGTTTCAGGGGCGGCTACACCTTC
NA	NA	TRBV3-1/TRBV3-2	TRBJ2-1	CASSQKGYNEQFF	TGTGCCAGCAGCCAAAAGGGGTACAATGAGCAGTTCTTC
NA	TRBD1	TRBV6-5	TRBJ2-1	CASTRTGGNEQFF	TGTGCCAGCACCAGGACAGGGGGCAATGAGCAGTTCTTC
NA	TRBD1	TRBV25-1	TRBJ2-1	CASSSGTDNEQFF	TGTGCCAGCTCATCCGGGACAGACAATGAGCAGTTCTTC
NA	TRBD1	TRBV4-1	TRBJ1-2	CASSQGRGRIGYTF	TGCGCCAGCAGCCAAGGGAGGGGGCGCATTGGCTACACCTTC
NA	NA	TRBV5-1	TRBJ2-7	CASSYYQGYEQYF	TGCGCCAGCAGCTACTATCAGGGTTACGAGCAGTACTTC
NA	TRBD1	TRBV7-9	TRBJ2-7	CASSLPPGQGSYEQYF	TGTGCCAGCAGCTTACCCCCGGGACAGGGTAGCTACGAGCAGTACTTC
NA	TRBD1	TRBV25-1	TRBJ1-5	CASRGGGATQPQHF	TGTGCCAGCAGAGGAGGGGGCGCGACTCAGCCCCAGCATTTT
NA	TRBD2	TRBV6-5	TRBJ2-3	CASSYEAGGPDTQYF	TGTGCCAGCAGTTACGAGGCGGGGGGGCCAGATACGCAGTATTTT
NA	TRBD2	TRBV7-6	TRBJ2-3	CASSFGLAGRSTDTQYF	TGTGCCAGCAGCTTCGGACTAGCGGGAAGGAGCACAGATACGCAGTATTTT
NA	NA	TRBV7-6	TRBJ1-4	CASSLGLGTNEKLFF	TGTGCCAGCAGCTTAGGTCTGGGGACTAATGAAAAACTGTTTTTT
few	TRBD2	TRBV4-2	TRBJ2-1	CASSQAATSDSYNEQFF	TGTGCCAGCAGCCAAGCCGCGACTAGCGACTCCTACAATGAGCAGTTCTTC
NA	NA	TRBV18	TRBJ1-3	CASSPQGDGNTIYF	TGTGCCAGCTCACCCCAGGGTGATGGAAACACCATATATTTT
NA	NA	TRBV13	TRBJ2-7	CASSPRVLKHYEQYF	TGTGCCAGCAGCCCTAGGGTCCTTAAACACTACGAGCAGTACTTC
NA	TRBD2	TRBV18	TRBJ2-7	CASSPRLAYYEQYF	TGTGCCAGCTCACCGCGACTAGCGTATTACGAGCAGTACTTC